This TCR beta chain was obtained from a study of human T cells and chemical hapten exposure. This clonotype turned up a few times. Noted time point: patch test 1, 2 weeks after DPC sensitization. Treatment in this sample: therapeutic diphenylcyclopropenone sensitization with weekly scalp DPC. Original processing notes: With a range of roughly 23,224 to 690,600, the median per sample was roughly 91,000 TCRs. TCRdb passed the RACE reads through MiXCR, listing each CDR3 protein once. The V and J calls here are based on TCRdb, not the publication. This sample has about 70,000 distinct CDR3 sequences, with 9.8% found just once. Germline loops: CDR1 SGHTA, CDR2 FQGNSA. The CDR3 covers 13 residues. The ends lost 4 bases at V and 7 bases at J; junction bases unmatched: 5.

This clonotype originated in a woman aged 40 to 50 with alopecia areata. Some clones in this sample may be carry-over from other donors' samples. Sequenced here: whole blood, sampled in connection with sensitization to the hapten diphenylcyclopropenone (DPC). This chain connects TRBV7-2 to TRBJ2-7; the match to TRBD2 covers 9 bases. Written as DNA, the CDR3 is TGTGCCAGCAGCTCCGGACTAGCGCCTGAGCAGTACTTC. Residues: CASSSGLAPEQYF.